Given below is one T cell receptor (beta chain) in context. This sample was taken from a study of blood T cell repertoires in COVID-19. Background on the study: The United States, Italy and Spain supplied acute and convalescent COVID-19 samples. T cells, B-cell-depleted T cells, or PBMCs provided the cDNA or gDNA that served as material.

In the source study's methods: Nucleated cell number was recorded as an estimate derived from reference gene primer amplification. TCRdb's table, derived via immunoSEQ multiplex PCR, lists solely in-frame clones and lacks some. The V and J calls and clone size come from that table; D and trimming were worked out from the DNA. In the table there are 55,000 to 85,000 clones, 75% to 95% of which are singletons. The germline V gene has CDR1 SGHTA and CDR2 FQGNSA. This CDR3 has 15 amino acids. Deletions cut 5 bases from V and 7 bases from J, with 20 bases between. The sequenced sample was peripheral blood. This clonotype originated in a woman younger than 35 with acute or convalescent COVID-19. The V and J genes are TRBV7-2 and TRBJ1-1, with D perhaps TRBD1 (6 bases). CDR3 region: CASSANWGRGIEAFF. The DNA for the CDR3 is TGTGCCAGCAGCGCCAATTGGGGGCGAGGGATTGAAGCTTTCTTT.